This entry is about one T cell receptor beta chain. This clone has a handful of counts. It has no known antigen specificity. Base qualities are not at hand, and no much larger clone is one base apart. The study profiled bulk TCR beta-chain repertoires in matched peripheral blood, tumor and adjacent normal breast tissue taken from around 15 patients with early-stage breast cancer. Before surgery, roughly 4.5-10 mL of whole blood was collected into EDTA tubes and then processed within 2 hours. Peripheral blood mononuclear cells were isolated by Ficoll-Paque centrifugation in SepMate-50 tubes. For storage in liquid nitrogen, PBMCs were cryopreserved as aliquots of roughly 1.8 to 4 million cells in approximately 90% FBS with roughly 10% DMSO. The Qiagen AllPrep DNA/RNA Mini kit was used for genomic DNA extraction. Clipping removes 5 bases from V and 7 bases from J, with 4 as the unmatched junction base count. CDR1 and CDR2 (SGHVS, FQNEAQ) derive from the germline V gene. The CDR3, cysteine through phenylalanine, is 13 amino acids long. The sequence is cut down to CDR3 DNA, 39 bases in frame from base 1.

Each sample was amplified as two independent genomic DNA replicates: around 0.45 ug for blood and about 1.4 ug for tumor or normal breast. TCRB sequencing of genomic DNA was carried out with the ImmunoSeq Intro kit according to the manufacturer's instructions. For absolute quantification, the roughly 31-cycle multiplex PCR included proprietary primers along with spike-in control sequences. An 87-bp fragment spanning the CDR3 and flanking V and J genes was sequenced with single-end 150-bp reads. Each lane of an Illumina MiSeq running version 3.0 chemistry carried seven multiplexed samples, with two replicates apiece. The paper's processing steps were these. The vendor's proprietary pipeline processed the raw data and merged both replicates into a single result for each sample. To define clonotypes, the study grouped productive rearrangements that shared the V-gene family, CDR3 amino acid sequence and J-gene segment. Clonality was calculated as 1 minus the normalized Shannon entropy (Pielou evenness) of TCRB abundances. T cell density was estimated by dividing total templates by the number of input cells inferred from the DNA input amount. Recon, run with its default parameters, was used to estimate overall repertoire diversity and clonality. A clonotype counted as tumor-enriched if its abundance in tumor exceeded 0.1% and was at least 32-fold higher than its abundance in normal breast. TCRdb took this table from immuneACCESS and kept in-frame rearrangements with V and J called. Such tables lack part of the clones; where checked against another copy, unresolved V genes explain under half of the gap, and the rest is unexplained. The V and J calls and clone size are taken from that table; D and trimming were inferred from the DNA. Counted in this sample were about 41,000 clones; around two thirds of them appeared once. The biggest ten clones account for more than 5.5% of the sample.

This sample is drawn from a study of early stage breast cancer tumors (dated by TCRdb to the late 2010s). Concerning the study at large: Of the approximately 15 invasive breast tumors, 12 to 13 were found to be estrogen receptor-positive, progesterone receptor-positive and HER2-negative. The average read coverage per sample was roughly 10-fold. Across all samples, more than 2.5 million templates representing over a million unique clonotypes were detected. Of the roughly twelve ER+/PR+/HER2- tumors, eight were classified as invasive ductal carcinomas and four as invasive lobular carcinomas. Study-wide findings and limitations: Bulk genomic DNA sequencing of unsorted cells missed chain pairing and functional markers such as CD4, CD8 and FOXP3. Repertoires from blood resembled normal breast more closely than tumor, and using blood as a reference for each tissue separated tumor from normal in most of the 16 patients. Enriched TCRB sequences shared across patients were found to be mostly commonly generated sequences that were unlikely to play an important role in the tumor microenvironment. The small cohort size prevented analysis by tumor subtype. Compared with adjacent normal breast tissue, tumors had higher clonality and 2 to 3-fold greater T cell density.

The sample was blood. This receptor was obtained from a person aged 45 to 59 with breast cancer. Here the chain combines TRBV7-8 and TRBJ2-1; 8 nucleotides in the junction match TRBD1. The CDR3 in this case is CASSDRGVNEQFF. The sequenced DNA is TGTGCCAGCAGCGACAGGGGTGTGAATGAGCAGTTCTTC. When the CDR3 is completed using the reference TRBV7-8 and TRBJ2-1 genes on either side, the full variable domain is GAGVSQSPRYKVAKRGQDVALRCDPISGHVSLFWYQQALGQGPEFLTYFQNEAQLDKSGLPSDRFFAERPEGSVSTLKIQRTQQEDSAVYLCASSDRGVNEQFFGPGTRLTVL.